This entry describes one TCR beta chain. Its antigen is as yet unknown. The same CDR3 is also encoded by other DNA sequences in this sample. The data stem from a study of T cells in narcolepsy. Study context: Patients with NT1 or NT2 and healthy control donors were enrolled. Study-wide points: Autoreactive clonotypes reportedly recurred in blood of same and different patients, not controls. Autoreactive HCRT-specific and TRIB2-specific clonotypes were marked in same-patient CSF-versus-blood CD4+ comparisons. Autoreactive clone sequences were missing from some blood memory CD4+ repertoires.

Libraries were prepared by immunoSEQ multiplex PCR; TCRdb keeps only in-frame clonotypes and omits some of them. The data hold over 30,000 clones, with about nine tenths observed a single time. Sequenced input: CD45RA- memory CD4+ T cells from PBMCs. The receptor's source is a human donor with narcolepsy.

Written as DNA, the CDR3 is TGTGCCAGCAGCGTAGCGGGACAGTATGCATCCTACAATGAGCAGTTCTTC. Amino acid sequence: CASSVAGQYASYNEQFF. The V gene is TRBV9, the J gene TRBJ2-1; 7 nucleotides align to TRBD1. CDR1 and CDR2 (germline): SGDLS, YYNGEE. This CDR3 is built from 17 residues. V dropped 0 bases and J dropped 1; count of bases not matched to a gene: 7.